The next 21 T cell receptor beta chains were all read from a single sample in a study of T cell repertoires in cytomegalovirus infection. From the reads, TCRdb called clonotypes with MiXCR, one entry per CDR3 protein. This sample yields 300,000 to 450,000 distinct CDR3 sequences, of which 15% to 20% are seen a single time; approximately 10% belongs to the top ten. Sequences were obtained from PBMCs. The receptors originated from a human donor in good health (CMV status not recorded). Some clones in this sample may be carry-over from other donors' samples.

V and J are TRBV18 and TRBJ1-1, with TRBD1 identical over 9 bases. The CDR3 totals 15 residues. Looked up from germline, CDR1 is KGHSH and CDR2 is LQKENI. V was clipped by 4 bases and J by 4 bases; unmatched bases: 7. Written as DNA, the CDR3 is TGTGCCAGCTCACACAGGGGGCTGGGGACCACTGAAGCTTTCTTT. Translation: CASSHRGLGTTEAFF.

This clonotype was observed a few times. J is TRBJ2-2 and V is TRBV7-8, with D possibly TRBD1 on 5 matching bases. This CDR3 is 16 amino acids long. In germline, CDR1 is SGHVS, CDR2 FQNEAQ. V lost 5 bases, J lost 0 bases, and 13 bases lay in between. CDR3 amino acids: CASSPLRTPNTGELFF. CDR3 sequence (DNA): TGTGCCAGCAGCCCCCTCCGGACACCGAACACCGGGGAGCTGTTTTTT.

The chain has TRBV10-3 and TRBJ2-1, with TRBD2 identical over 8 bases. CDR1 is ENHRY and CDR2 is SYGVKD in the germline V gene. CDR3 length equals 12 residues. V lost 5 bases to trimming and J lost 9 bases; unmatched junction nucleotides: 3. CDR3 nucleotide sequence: TGTGCCATCAGTCGGGAGGGGAGTGAGCAGTTCTTC. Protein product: CAISREGSEQFF.

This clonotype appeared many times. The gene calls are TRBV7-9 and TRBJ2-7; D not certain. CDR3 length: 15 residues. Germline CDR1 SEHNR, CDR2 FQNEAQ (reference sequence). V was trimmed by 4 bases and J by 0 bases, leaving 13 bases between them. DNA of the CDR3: TGTGCCAGCAGCTCTAAAGACTGGAGCTCCTACGAGCAGTACTTC. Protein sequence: CASSSKDWSSYEQYF.

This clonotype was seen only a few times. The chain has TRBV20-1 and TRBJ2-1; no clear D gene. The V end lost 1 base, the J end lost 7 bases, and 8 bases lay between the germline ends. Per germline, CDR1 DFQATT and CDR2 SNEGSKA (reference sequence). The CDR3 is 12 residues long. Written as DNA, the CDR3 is TGCAGTGCTAGAGCTGGGGATAATGAGCAGTTCTTC. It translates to CSARAGDNEQFF.

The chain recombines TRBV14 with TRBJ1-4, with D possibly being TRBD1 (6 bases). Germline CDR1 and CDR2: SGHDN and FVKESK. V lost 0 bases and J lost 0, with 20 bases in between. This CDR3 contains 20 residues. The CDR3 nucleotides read TGTGCCAGCAGCCAAGAGACCCGGCGGGGGCCCAGTGCAACTAATGAAAAACTGTTTTTT. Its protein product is CASSQETRRGPSATNEKLFF. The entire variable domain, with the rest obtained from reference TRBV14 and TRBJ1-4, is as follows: EAGVTQFPSHSVIEKGQTVTLRCDPISGHDNLYWYRRVMGKEIKFLLHFVKESKQDESGMPNNRFLAERTGGTYSTLKVQPAELEDSGVYFCASSQETRRGPSATNEKLFFGSGTQLSVL.

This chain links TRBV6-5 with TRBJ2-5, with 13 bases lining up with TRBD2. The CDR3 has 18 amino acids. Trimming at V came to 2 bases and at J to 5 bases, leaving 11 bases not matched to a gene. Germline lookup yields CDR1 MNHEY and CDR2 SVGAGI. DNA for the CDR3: TGTGCCAGCAGTTACCAGAGACTAGCGGGGGGCCGGGGGGAGACCCAGTACTTC. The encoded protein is CASSYQRLAGGRGETQYF.

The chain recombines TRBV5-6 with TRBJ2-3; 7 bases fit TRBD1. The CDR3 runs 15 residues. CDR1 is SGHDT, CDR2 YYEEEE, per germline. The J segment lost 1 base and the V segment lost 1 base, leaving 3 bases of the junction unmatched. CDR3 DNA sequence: TGTGCCAGCAGCTTGACAGGGGCTGGCACAGATACGCAGTATTTT. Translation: CASSLTGAGTDTQYF.

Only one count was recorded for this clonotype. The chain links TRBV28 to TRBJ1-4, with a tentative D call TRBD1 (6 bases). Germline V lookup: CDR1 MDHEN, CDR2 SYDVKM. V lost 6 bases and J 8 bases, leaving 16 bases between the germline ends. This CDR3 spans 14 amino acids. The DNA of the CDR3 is TGTGCCAGCAGGCTCCCCCAGGGGCGGGAAAAACTGTTTTTT. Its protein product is CASRLPQGREKLFF.

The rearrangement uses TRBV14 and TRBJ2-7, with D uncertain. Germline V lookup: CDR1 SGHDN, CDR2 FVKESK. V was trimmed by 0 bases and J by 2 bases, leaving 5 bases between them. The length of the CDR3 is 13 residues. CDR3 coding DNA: TGTGCCAGCAGCCAAGATCCTACCTACGAGCAGTACTTC. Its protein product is CASSQDPTYEQYF.

The CDR3 sequence: CASRATGARETQYF. The CDR3 nucleotides are TGTGCCAGCAGGGCGACAGGGGCCCGAGAGACCCAGTACTTC. The chain uses TRBV11-2 and TRBJ2-5; 8 bases match TRBD1. Germline CDR1 is SGHAT and CDR2 is FQNNGV. V lost 6 bases and J lost 4; bases outside the gene matches: 7. The length of the CDR3 is 14 residues.

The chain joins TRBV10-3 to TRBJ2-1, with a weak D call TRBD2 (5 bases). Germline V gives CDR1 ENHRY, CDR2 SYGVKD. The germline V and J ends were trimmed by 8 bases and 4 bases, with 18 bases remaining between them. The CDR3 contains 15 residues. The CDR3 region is CAIGSPQEEYNEQFF. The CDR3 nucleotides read TGTGCCATCGGGTCACCTCAGGAGGAATACAATGAGCAGTTCTTC.

CDR3: CASGLLQLLGDTQYF. The CDR3 DNA reads TGTGCTAGTGGTTTACTCCAGTTGCTGGGGGATACGCAGTATTTT. V and J are TRBV12-5 and TRBJ2-3; no clear D. Germline V lookup: CDR1 LGHNT, CDR2 FRNRAP. This CDR3 comprises 15 residues. V was clipped by 3 bases and J by 6 bases, with 16 bases between them. The full variable domain, in which reference TRBV12-5 and TRBJ2-3 provide the parts outside the CDR3, is DARVTQTPRHKVTEMGQEVTMRCQPILGHNTVFWYRQTMMQGLELLAYFRNRAPLDDSGMPKDRFSAEMPDATLATLKIQPSEPRDSAVYFCASGLLQLLGDTQYFGPGTRLTVL.

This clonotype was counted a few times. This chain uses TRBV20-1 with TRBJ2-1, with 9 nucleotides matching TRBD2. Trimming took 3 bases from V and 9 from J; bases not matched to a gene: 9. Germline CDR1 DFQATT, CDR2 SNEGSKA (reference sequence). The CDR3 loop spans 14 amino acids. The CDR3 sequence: CSARTRGRALEQFF. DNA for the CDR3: TGCAGTGCTAGGACCCGCGGGAGGGCACTTGAGCAGTTCTTC.

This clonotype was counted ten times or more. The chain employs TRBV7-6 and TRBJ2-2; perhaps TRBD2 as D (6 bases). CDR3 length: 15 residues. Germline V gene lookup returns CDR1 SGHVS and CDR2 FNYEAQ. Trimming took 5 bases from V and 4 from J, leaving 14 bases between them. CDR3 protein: CASSSRLGSTGELFF. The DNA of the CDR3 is TGTGCCAGCAGCAGCCGCCTCGGGAGCACCGGGGAGCTGTTTTTT.

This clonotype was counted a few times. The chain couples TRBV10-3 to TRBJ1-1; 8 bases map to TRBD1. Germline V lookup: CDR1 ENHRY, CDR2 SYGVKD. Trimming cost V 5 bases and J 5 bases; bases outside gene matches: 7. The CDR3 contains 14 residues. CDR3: CAISPGQGMTEAFF. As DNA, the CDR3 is TGTGCCATCAGTCCAGGACAGGGTATGACTGAAGCTTTCTTT.

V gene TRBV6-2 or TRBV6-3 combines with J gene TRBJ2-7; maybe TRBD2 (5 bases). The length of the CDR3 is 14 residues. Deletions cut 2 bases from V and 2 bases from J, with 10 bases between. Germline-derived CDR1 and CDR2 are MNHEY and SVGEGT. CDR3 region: CASSYPRAPYEQYF. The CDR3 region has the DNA TGTGCCAGCAGTTACCCGAGGGCCCCCTACGAGCAGTACTTC.

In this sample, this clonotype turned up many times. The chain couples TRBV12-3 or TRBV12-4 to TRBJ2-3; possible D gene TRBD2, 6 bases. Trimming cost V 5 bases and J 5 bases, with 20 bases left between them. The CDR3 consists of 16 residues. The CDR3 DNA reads TGTGCCAGCAGTCCCTTAGGGCTAGGACTACAAGATACGCAGTATTTT. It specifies CASSPLGLGLQDTQYF.

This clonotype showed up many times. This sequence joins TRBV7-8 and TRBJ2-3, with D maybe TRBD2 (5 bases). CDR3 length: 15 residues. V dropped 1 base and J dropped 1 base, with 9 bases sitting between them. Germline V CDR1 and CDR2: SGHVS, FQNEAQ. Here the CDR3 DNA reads TGTGCCAGCAGCTTAGAGCTGGGAGGCACAGATACGCAGTATTTT. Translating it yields CASSLELGGTDTQYF.

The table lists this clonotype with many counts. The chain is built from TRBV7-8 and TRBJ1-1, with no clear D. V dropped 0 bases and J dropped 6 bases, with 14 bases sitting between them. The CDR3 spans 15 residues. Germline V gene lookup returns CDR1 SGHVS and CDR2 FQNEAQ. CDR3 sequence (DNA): TGTGCCAGCAGCTTAGCGGTTTGGGTCGGAGCTGAAGCTTTCTTT. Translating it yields CASSLAVWVGAEAFF. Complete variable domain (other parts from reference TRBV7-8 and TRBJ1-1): GAGVSQSPRYKVAKRGQDVALRCDPISGHVSLFWYQQALGQGPEFLTYFQNEAQLDKSGLPSDRFFAERPEGSVSTLKIQRTQQEDSAVYLCASSLAVWVGAEAFFGQGTRLTVV.

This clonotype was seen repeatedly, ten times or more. The CDR3 sequence: CASSSRTGAYEQYF. CDR3 DNA sequence: TGTGCCAGCAGCTCACGGACAGGCGCCTACGAGCAGTACTTC. V gene TRBV7-6 combines with J gene TRBJ2-7; 7 nucleotides line up with TRBD1. Trimming removed 4 bases from V and 2 bases from J; junction bases left unmatched: 5. Germline V gives CDR1 SGHVS, CDR2 FNYEAQ. The CDR3 is 14 residues long.